The 13 T cell receptor beta chains below come from one sample, sequenced in a study of blood T cell repertoires in COVID-19 (dated by TCRdb to the early 2020s). The library was obtained by the immunoSEQ multiplex PCR assay. Entries here come from immuneACCESS through TCRdb and include only in-frame sequences with V and J called. Some clones fail to appear in such tables; in the studies checked, an unresolved V gene covers under half of the shortfall, and the cause of the remainder is unknown. This sample lists under 20,000 clones; approximately 84% were detected once. Roughly 30% of the sample is taken by the ten largest. Sequenced input: peripheral blood. These receptors originate from a human donor with active COVID-19. The donor label of this sample is uncertain.

The chain carries TRBV7-6 and TRBJ2-1; 9 positions match TRBD2. V dropped 1 base and J dropped 2; count of bases not matched to a gene: 3. This CDR3 region has 16 residues. Germline V CDR1 and CDR2: SGHVS, FNYEAQ. The CDR3 loop reads CASSLVASGTYNEQFF. CDR3 nucleotides: TGTGCCAGCAGCTTAGTGGCTAGCGGGACCTACAATGAGCAGTTCTTC.

This clone was counted between two and nine times. The chain uses TRBV3-1 (or the pseudogene TRBV3-2) and TRBJ2-7; the D is unclear. The V end lost 0 bases, the J end lost 2 bases, and 5 bases lay between the germline ends. Looked up from germline, CDR1 is LGHDT and CDR2 is YNNKEL (reference sequence). The CDR3 length is 13 residues. The CDR3 DNA is TGTGCCAGCAGCCAAGAAGGAGCCTACGAGCAGTACTTC. As protein: CASSQEGAYEQYF.

V and J are TRBV29-1 and TRBJ2-1; D perhaps matches TRBD2 (6 bases). V lost 4 bases and J lost 2, with 12 bases in between. This CDR3 region has 14 residues. CDR1 is SQVTM and CDR2 is ANQGSEA in the germline V gene. For the CDR3, the DNA is TGCAGCGTTGGCGTGGGGGGTGCCTACAATGAGCAGTTCTTC. Amino acids: CSVGVGGAYNEQFF.

This clone came up once. This chain uses TRBV18 with TRBJ1-1; 7 nucleotides match TRBD1. The V gene end was trimmed by 3 bases and the J gene end by 1 base; junction bases not matched to a gene: 5. The CDR3 loop spans 15 amino acids. The germline CDR1 and CDR2 sequences are KGHSH and LQKENI. The CDR3 loop is CASSPQTGTNTEAFF. CDR3 bases: TGTGCCAGCTCACCGCAGACAGGGACGAACACTGAAGCTTTCTTT.

This rearrangement joins TRBV7-3 to TRBJ2-5; weak D call: TRBD1 (6 bases). This CDR3 is built from 13 residues. V dropped 8 bases and J dropped 5 bases, with 15 bases sitting between them. The germline CDR1 and CDR2 sequences are SGHTA and FQGTGA. The CDR3 DNA is TGTGCCAGCGGACCCAGGGGTGGGGAGACCCAGTACTTC. Translated: CASGPRGGETQYF.

The chain links TRBV27 to TRBJ2-7; TRBD1 matches at 10 bases. The germline CDR1 and CDR2 sequences are MNHEY and SMNVEV (reference sequence). Trimming removed 6 bases from V and 8 bases from J; junction bases left unmatched: 25. The CDR3 has 19 residues. This CDR3 reads CASSSLGQGGGIRTLKQYF. The CDR3 nucleotides are TGTGCCAGCAGCTCCCTAGGACAGGGGGGAGGAATCAGGACTCTCAAGCAGTACTTC.

The V call is TRBV9, the J call TRBJ2-7; 8 positions agree with TRBD1. The V gene end was trimmed by 0 bases and the J gene end by 4 bases; junction bases not matched to a gene: 6. The CDR3 sequence is 15 residues long. The germline V gene has CDR1 SGDLS and CDR2 YYNGEE. Here the CDR3 reads CASSVGPGGEYEQYF. The CDR3 region has the DNA TGTGCCAGCAGCGTAGGGCCAGGGGGCGAGTACGAGCAGTACTTC.

This chain links TRBV6-2 or TRBV6-3 with TRBJ1-5; D not resolved. Trimming took off 5 bases at V and 9 bases at J, with 8 bases between the two ends. In germline, CDR1 is MNHEY, CDR2 SVGEGT. This CDR3 is built from 11 residues. The CDR3 bases are TGTGCCAGCAGTCGCGAGGGGCCCCAGCATTTT. Its protein product is CASSREGPQHF.

This clone was found once. The rearrangement uses TRBV5-5 and TRBJ1-2; possible D gene TRBD1, 6 bases. V shed 4 bases and J shed 2 bases, with 24 bases lying between them. The CDR3 contains 18 residues. Germline CDR1 and CDR2: SGHKS and YYEKEE (reference sequence). This CDR3 is CASSPLIIRTAKNYGYTF. The DNA of the CDR3 is TGTGCCAGCAGCCCTCTCATAATAAGGACAGCAAAGAACTATGGCTACACCTTC.

The rearrangement links TRBV3-1 (or the pseudogene TRBV3-2) to TRBJ2-7; 13 bases are shared with TRBD2. Trimming at V came to 5 bases and at J to 0 bases, leaving 13 bases not matched to a gene. CDR1 is LGHDT, CDR2 YNNKEL, per germline (reference sequence). The length of the CDR3 is 19 residues. CDR3 bases: TGTGCCAGCAGCGAGGCCTGGACTAGCGGGGGTCCCCTCTCCTACGAGCAGTACTTC. It is translated as CASSEAWTSGGPLSYEQYF.

The sample holds a few counts of this clone. The rearrangement uses TRBV29-1 and TRBJ2-3; the match to TRBD2 covers 9 bases. This CDR3 is built from 15 residues. Germline V CDR1 and CDR2: SQVTM, ANQGSEA. V was pared by 0 bases and J by 4 bases, with 5 bases of the junction left unmatched. CDR3 DNA sequence: TGCAGCGTTGAAGATAGGGTAGCGGGAGCAGATACGCAGTATTTT. Translation gives CSVEDRVAGADTQYF.

The gene calls are TRBV5-1 and TRBJ2-3; TRBD1 is a possible D gene (6 bases). The CDR3 runs to 15 residues. CDR1 is SGHRS, CDR2 YFSETQ, per germline. V was trimmed by 1 base and J by 2 bases, leaving 11 bases between them. The CDR3 region has the DNA TGCGCCAGCAGCTTGACAGGGCCCCACACAGATACGCAGTATTTT. Translating it yields CASSLTGPHTDTQYF.

This clone was detected only once. The chain recombines TRBV7-9 with TRBJ2-1; TRBD1 might be the D (5 bases). CDR1 and CDR2 from the germline V gene are SEHNR and FQNEAQ (reference sequence). CDR3 length: 15 residues. V was clipped by 5 bases and J by 0 bases, with 11 bases between them. In DNA, the CDR3 is TGTGCCAGCAGCCGGGCCCAGGGCTCCTACAATGAGCAGTTCTTC. Protein sequence: CASSRAQGSYNEQFF.